The rows below give T cell receptor beta chains drawn from one sample of a study of blood T cell repertoires in COVID-19. Sequenced by immunoSEQ multiplex PCR; TCRdb stores in-frame clones only, minus some. The sample shows just over 200,000 clones, about nine tenths of them seen only once. The sequencing sample was made of peripheral blood. These TCRs come from a man older than 75 with acute or convalescent COVID-19. Both conserved end residues are trimmed from each CDR3. The order of the fields is CDR3 protein, clone size, V gene. Not every row has a clone size; where given, it reads once, few, many or a size class.

CDR3: ASSPHSGSGETQY
size: NA
V: TRBV2

CDR3: ASSYRANYGYT
size: once
V: TRBV6-5

CDR3: AWSVGRTFEGYT
size: NA
V: TRBV30

CDR3: ASSPGTNTEAF
size: NA
V: TRBV6-4

CDR3: ASSVSSGRAVDTQY
size: NA
V: TRBV18

CDR3: SVVQGFSNQPQH
size: NA
V: TRBV29-1

CDR3: ASSPPNMGRTSGIVEQF
size: NA
V: TRBV18

CDR3: ASSDSGLAGVLYEQY
size: NA
V: TRBV10-2

CDR3: ASSLGGLAVDEQY
size: NA
V: TRBV7-2

CDR3: AWSNRATSGNTIY
size: few
V: TRBV30

CDR3: ASSRTGINYGYT
size: NA
V: TRBV28

CDR3: ASSDPGDQETQY
size: NA
V: TRBV10-1

CDR3: ASSRTSGTANYGYT
size: NA
V: TRBV28

CDR3: ASSADRVYEKLF
size: NA
V: TRBV18

CDR3: ASSHASGNRNEQF
size: NA
V: TRBV3-1/TRBV3-2

CDR3: ASSKRSKTGLARPLPTKNIQY
size: NA
V: TRBV21-1

CDR3: ASSDGGSGANVLT
size: once
V: TRBV6-1

CDR3: SASLAGLANYGYT
size: NA
V: TRBV20-1

CDR3: ASGRTLGPLQGAGELF
size: NA
V: TRBV12-5

CDR3: ASSPVTGQETQY
size: NA
V: TRBV18

CDR3: VRSWIGTRNTEAF
size: NA
V: TRBV7-5

CDR3: ASRTSTGVYGYT
size: NA
V: TRBV19

CDR3: ASSTGTGREKLF
size: once
V: TRBV6-5

CDR3: ASSPDRGYGYT
size: NA
V: TRBV27

CDR3: ASSKADRGGYGYT
size: NA
V: TRBV7-9

CDR3: ASSLSIGAGNSPLH
size: NA
V: TRBV7-9

CDR3: ASSYGTNPTRAQH
size: few
V: TRBV6-6

CDR3: ASSLTSGTQETQY
size: NA
V: TRBV5-4

CDR3: ASLNLAGRTDTQY
size: NA
V: TRBV27

CDR3: ASSMRTSGDNEQF
size: NA
V: TRBV4-3

CDR3: ATSRAGVGDQPQH
size: NA
V: TRBV15

CDR3: ASSLGPRAYNEQF
size: NA
V: TRBV7-9

CDR3: ASSLGGVRGEKLF
size: NA
V: TRBV5-1

CDR3: ASRGQGSYEQY
size: NA
V: TRBV7-2

CDR3: ASSILQASTDTQY
size: NA
V: TRBV19